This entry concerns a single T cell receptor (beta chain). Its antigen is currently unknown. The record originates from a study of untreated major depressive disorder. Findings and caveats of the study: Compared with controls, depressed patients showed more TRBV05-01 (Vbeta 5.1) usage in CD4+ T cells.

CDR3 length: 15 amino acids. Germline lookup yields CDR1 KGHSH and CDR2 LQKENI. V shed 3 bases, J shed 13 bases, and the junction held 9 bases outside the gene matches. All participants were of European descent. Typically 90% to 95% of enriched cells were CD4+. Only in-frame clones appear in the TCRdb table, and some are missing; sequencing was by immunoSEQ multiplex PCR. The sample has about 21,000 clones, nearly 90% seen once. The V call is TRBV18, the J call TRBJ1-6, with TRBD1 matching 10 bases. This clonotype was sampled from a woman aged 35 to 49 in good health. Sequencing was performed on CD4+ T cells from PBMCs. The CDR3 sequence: CASSPPGQGIRPLHF. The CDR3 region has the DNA TGTGCCAGCTCACCTCCGGGACAGGGGATAAGGCCCCTCCACTTT.